Following are 21 T cell receptor beta chains from one sample sequenced in a study of blood T cell repertoires in COVID-19. Profiled with immunoSEQ multiplex PCR; TCRdb holds only in-frame clones, not every one. Here the sample spans some 74,000 clones, approximately 83% being singletons. Sequenced input: peripheral blood. The source is a man aged 80 or over with acute or convalescent COVID-19.

The chain joins TRBV19 to TRBJ2-3, with D possibly matching TRBD1 (6 bases). Germline lookup yields CDR1 LNHDA and CDR2 SQIVND (reference sequence). Trimming took 3 bases from V and 3 from J, leaving 13 bases between them. CDR3 length equals 15 residues. Here the CDR3 reads CASSIRGGITDTQYF. The DNA for the CDR3 is TGTGCCAGTAGTATTCGAGGGGGTATAACAGATACGCAGTATTTT.

The chain joins TRBV5-1 to TRBJ1-4; possibly TRBD1 for D (6 bases). The CDR3 extends over 14 amino acids. V was cut by 2 bases and J by 4 bases, with 9 bases left in between. Germline CDR1 and CDR2: SGHRS and YFSETQ. The CDR3 DNA is TGCGCCAGCAGCTTCGGGACACATAATGAAAAACTGTTTTTT. Amino acid sequence: CASSFGTHNEKLFF. The full variable domain, completed using reference TRBV5-1 and TRBJ1-4, is KAGVTQTPRYLIKTRGQQVTLSCSPISGHRSVSWYQQTPGQGLQFLFEYFSETQRNKGNFPGRFSGRQFSNSRSEMNVSTLELGDSALYLCASSFGTHNEKLFFGSGTQLSVL.

The V call is TRBV18, the J call TRBJ2-3; D ambiguous. CDR1 KGHSH and CDR2 LQKENI come from the germline V gene. The CDR3 runs to 15 residues. V was shortened by 0 bases and J by 0 bases, with 7 bases between the two germline ends. The CDR3 bases are TGTGCCAGCTCACCACCGAACGGGAGCACAGATACGCAGTATTTT. Translating it yields CASSPPNGSTDTQYF.

The table lists this clone with a few counts. This rearrangement joins TRBV5-8 to TRBJ2-1; unclear D gene. The CDR3 is made up of 15 amino acids. V was clipped by 1 base and J by 2 bases, with 10 bases between them. Germline V gene sequence: CDR1 SGHTS, CDR2 YDEGEE. In DNA form, the CDR3 reads TGTGCCAGCAGCTTGCAGAGTAGCCCCTACAATGAGCAGTTCTTC. It codes for CASSLQSSPYNEQFF.

The chain is built from TRBV18 and TRBJ1-2; D is ambiguous. CDR1 KGHSH and CDR2 LQKENI come from the germline V gene. The CDR3 sequence is 14 residues long. V lost 2 bases and J 4 bases, leaving 11 bases between the germline ends. The CDR3 DNA follows: TGTGCCAGCTCACCAGACACCTCATTCTATGGCTACACCTTC. This sequence encodes CASSPDTSFYGYTF. Full variable domain (rest looked up from reference TRBV18 and TRBJ1-2): NAGVMQNPRHLVRRRGQEARLRCSPMKGHSHVYWYRQLPEEGLKFMVYLQKENIIDESGMPKERFSAEFPKEGPSILRIQQVVRGDSAAYFCASSPDTSFYGYTFGSGTRLTVV.

The chain couples TRBV19 to TRBJ1-5; tentative D call: TRBD1 (6 bases). The CDR3 is 15 residues long. Trimming took 5 bases from V and 6 from J, leaving 17 bases between them. The germline CDR1 and CDR2 sequences are LNHDA and SQIVND (reference sequence). The CDR3 protein is CASSPPLDRIQPQHF. CDR3 sequence (DNA): TGTGCCAGTAGTCCTCCCCTGGACAGAATTCAGCCCCAGCATTTT.

The CDR3 DNA follows: TGTGCCAGCTCACCAAGAGCAGGGGATTCACCCCTCCACTTT. Protein sequence: CASSPRAGDSPLHF. The chain recombines TRBV18 with TRBJ1-6, with D maybe TRBD1 (6 bases). This CDR3 region has 14 residues. Germline values: CDR1 KGHSH, CDR2 LQKENI. V dropped 2 bases and J dropped 8 bases, with 10 bases sitting between them.

The CDR3, as DNA: TGTGCCAGCAGTTCCCGGGTGTTCCGGGTAGGTGAGCAGTACTTC. It translates to CASSSRVFRVGEQYF. The chain uses TRBV28 and TRBJ2-7; D is ambiguous. From germline, CDR1 is MDHEN and CDR2 SYDVKM. This CDR3 contains 15 residues. Trimming removed 4 bases at V and 7 bases at J, with 20 bases between.

The rearrangement joins TRBV7-2 to TRBJ1-1, with a tentative D call TRBD1 (6 bases). Trimming cost V 0 bases and J 11 bases, with 19 bases left between them. The CDR3 contains 15 residues. Germline V CDR1 and CDR2: SGHTA, FQGNSA. The DNA for the CDR3 is TGTGCCAGCAGCTTAGCCGACAGGCCCCTCTGGGGGGCTTTCTTT. It translates to CASSLADRPLWGAFF.

This clone was detected ten times or more. The chain combines TRBV5-4 with TRBJ2-2; D is possibly TRBD2 (6 bases). Trimming left V 2 bases short and J 4 bases short, with 9 bases between. Germline CDR1 reads SGHNT; CDR2 reads YYREEE (reference sequence). The CDR3 is made up of 14 amino acids. CDR3 residues: CASSFPGATGELFF. DNA of the CDR3: TGTGCCAGCAGCTTTCCGGGAGCCACCGGGGAGCTGTTTTTT.

This chain connects TRBV28 to TRBJ2-6; 10 bases fit TRBD1. V shed 6 bases and J 0 bases; nucleotides not matched to a gene: 5. The CDR3 spans 17 residues. The germline V gene encodes CDR1 MDHEN and CDR2 SYDVKM. The CDR3 reads CASRPGTGDSGANVLTF. CDR3 nucleotides: TGTGCCAGCAGGCCCGGGACAGGGGACTCTGGGGCCAACGTCCTGACTTTC.

The gene calls are TRBV3-1 (or the pseudogene TRBV3-2) and TRBJ1-6; D is unresolved. Per germline, CDR1 LGHDT and CDR2 YNNKEL (reference sequence). This CDR3 spans 13 amino acids. The V end lost 2 bases, the J end lost 7 bases, and 6 bases lay between the germline ends. CDR3 protein: CASSQNRNSPLHF. CDR3 bases: TGTGCCAGCAGCCAAAACAGAAATTCACCCCTCCACTTT.

The rearrangement links TRBV7-3 to TRBJ2-3; a weak D match, TRBD1 (7 bases). Germline V lookup: CDR1 SGHTA, CDR2 FQGTGA. With 0 bases removed from V and 2 bases from J, the gap between germline ends came to 18 bases. This CDR3 region has 18 residues. CDR3 loop: CASSLTSGGDSPTDTQYF. CDR3 nucleotide sequence: TGTGCCAGCAGCTTAACGAGTGGAGGGGACAGCCCCACAGATACGCAGTATTTT.

CDR3 loop: CASTENRGLGNSPLHF. The CDR3 nucleotides read TGCGCCAGCACCGAGAACAGGGGGCTTGGTAATTCACCCCTCCACTTT. The V call is TRBV10-1, the J call TRBJ1-6, with 9 bases that match TRBD1. The V gene's germline CDR1 is WNHNN and CDR2 SYGVQD (reference sequence). V dropped 7 bases and J dropped 6; count of bases not matched to a gene: 10. This CDR3 contains 16 residues.

The chain joins TRBV10-3 to TRBJ1-5, with D unclear. The germline V gene has CDR1 ENHRY and CDR2 SYGVKD. The CDR3 length is 14 residues. The germline V and J ends were trimmed by 5 bases and 3 bases, with 11 bases remaining between them. The CDR3 protein is CAISKEVLNQPQHF. As DNA, the CDR3 is TGTGCCATCAGTAAAGAGGTTCTCAATCAGCCCCAGCATTTT.

The chain employs TRBV19 and TRBJ2-5; D is unresolved. Between the trimmed V and J ends, which lost 2 bases and 4 bases, there was a span of 11 bases. Germline CDR1 and CDR2: LNHDA and SQIVND (reference sequence). The CDR3 is 14 residues long. CDR3 region: CASSIKMRAETQYF. The CDR3 DNA is TGTGCCAGTAGTATAAAGATGAGAGCAGAGACCCAGTACTTC.

The chain has TRBV28 and TRBJ2-3, with D possibly TRBD1 on 5 matching bases. Trimming cost V 5 bases and J 8 bases, with 11 bases left between them. Per the germline V gene, CDR1 is MDHEN and CDR2 is SYDVKM. This CDR3 region has 12 residues. CDR3 nucleotides: TGTGCCAGCAGTCCTCGACAGCCTACGCAGTATTTT. Protein sequence: CASSPRQPTQYF.

DNA of the CDR3: TGTGCCACCGGACTAGCGGGATCCTACAATGAGCAGTTCTTC. This codes for CATGLAGSYNEQFF. The rearrangement uses TRBV15 and TRBJ2-1; 12 positions match TRBD2. The V gene's germline CDR1 is LNHNV and CDR2 YYDKDF (reference sequence). The CDR3 contains 14 residues. The J segment lost 1 base and the V segment lost 8 bases, leaving 0 bases of the junction unmatched.

CDR3 in amino acids: CASSFSGDSSYEQYF. The CDR3 nucleotides read TGTGCCAGCAGCTTTAGCGGGGATAGCTCCTACGAGCAGTACTTC. The chain uses TRBV7-2 and TRBJ2-7; 8 bases are a match to TRBD2. Germline V CDR1 and CDR2: SGHTA, FQGNSA. The ends lost 3 bases at V and 0 bases at J; junction bases unmatched: 4. The CDR3 totals 15 residues. The variable domain in full, completed from reference TRBV7-2 and TRBJ2-7, reads GAGVSQSPSNKVTEKGKDVELRCDPISGHTALYWYRQSLGQGLEFLIYFQGNSAPDKSGLPSDRFSAERTGGSVSTLTIQRTQQEDSAVYLCASSFSGDSSYEQYFGPGTRLTVT.

The V call is TRBV18, the J call TRBJ2-1; 8 nucleotides line up with TRBD1. Losses at the gene ends were 1 base for V and 6 bases for J; bases not matched to a gene: 8. This CDR3 is 16 amino acids long. The germline V gene has CDR1 KGHSH and CDR2 LQKENI. The CDR3: CASSPRPVRGLNEQFF. The DNA of the CDR3 is TGTGCCAGCTCACCACGGCCGGTCAGGGGGCTCAATGAGCAGTTCTTC.

The gene calls are TRBV28 and TRBJ1-2; D not resolved. V was clipped by 5 bases and J by 8 bases, with 9 bases between them. CDR1 and CDR2 from the germline V gene are MDHEN and SYDVKM. This CDR3 comprises 11 residues. CDR3 coding DNA: TGTGCCAGCAGTGACCCTAGGGGCTACACCTTC. Its translation: CASSDPRGYTF.